Listed below are T cell receptor beta chains from one sample, sequenced in a study of T cells in tuberculosis. The method was immunoSEQ multiplex PCR; TCRdb's version includes in-frame clones alone and lacks a portion of them. The sample holds about 58,000 clones; approximately 91% are singletons and the top ten take about a fifth. Sequenced sample: CD1b-GMM tetramer-negative cells sorted from PBMCs. All receptors derive from an adult woman with latent tuberculosis. Each CDR3 is given with its conserved first and last residue. The D gene is left open where the match is weak. Not all rows give a size; the values are once, few, many and, for expanded clones, a class.

abundance,v_gene,j_gene,d_gene,len,CDR3aa,CDR3nt
once,TRBV2,TRBJ2-7,-,13,CASSGARSYEQYF,TGTGCCAGCAGTGGGGCCCGCAGCTACGAGCAGTACTTC
-,TRBV19,TRBJ1-2,-,17,CASRLNINLVRGTGYTF,TGTGCCAGTAGACTTAACATTAATTTAGTGAGGGGGACTGGCTACACCTTC
once,TRBV10-2,TRBJ2-2,TRBD2,17,CASSASSGRGNTGELFF,TGCGCCAGCAGTGCGTCTAGCGGGAGAGGCAACACCGGGGAGCTGTTTTTT
-,TRBV7-9,TRBJ2-3,-,14,CATKGGFGTDTQYF,TGTGCCACAAAAGGAGGTTTCGGCACAGATACGCAGTATTTT
-,TRBV30,TRBJ2-2,-,13,CAWNAGETGELFF,TGTGCCTGGAATGCAGGGGAAACCGGGGAGCTGTTTTTT
-,TRBV27,TRBJ2-3,-,13,CASSLPGTDTQYF,TGTGCCAGCAGTTTACCAGGGACAGATACGCAGTATTTT
-,TRBV7-2,TRBJ2-5,TRBD2,16,CASSLLGLAGSETQYF,TGTGCCAGCAGCTTATTGGGACTAGCGGGAAGTGAGACCCAGTACTTC
-,TRBV19,TRBJ1-3,TRBD1,20,CASSASGTGATYYSGNTIYF,TGTGCCAGTAGTGCTTCCGGGACAGGGGCCACTTACTACTCTGGAAACACCATATATTTT
-,TRBV28,TRBJ2-5,TRBD1,16,CASSLPLTGGVETQYF,TGTGCCAGCAGTTTACCCCTGACAGGGGGCGTGGAGACCCAGTACTTC
-,TRBV7-2,TRBJ1-2,-,15,CASSETIIRNYGYTF,TGTGCCAGCAGCGAAACAATAATTCGTAACTATGGCTACACCTTC
-,TRBV28,TRBJ1-1,-,13,CASNDYPDTEAFF,TGTGCCAGCAACGACTACCCGGACACTGAAGCTTTCTTT
-,TRBV28,TRBJ2-1,TRBD2,16,CASSPLAGGYNNEQFF,TGTGCCAGCAGTCCCTTAGCGGGAGGGTACAACAATGAGCAGTTCTTC
once,TRBV7-9,TRBJ2-7,-,12,CASSWDNYEQYF,TGTGCCAGCAGCTGGGACAACTACGAGCAGTACTTC
-,TRBV23-1,TRBJ1-4,-,15,CASSQSAGAGEKLFF,TGCGCCAGCAGTCAATCGGCGGGGGCGGGTGAAAAACTGTTTTTT
-,TRBV5-1,TRBJ2-2,-,16,CASSLVGATNTGELFF,TGCGCCAGCAGCTTGGTAGGGGCCACGAACACCGGGGAGCTGTTTTTT
-,TRBV7-9,TRBJ2-7,TRBD1,16,CASSLAGTGGSDEQYF,TGTGCCAGCAGCTTAGCGGGTACAGGGGGCAGCGACGAGCAGTACTTC
-,TRBV11-3,TRBJ2-2,TRBD2,15,CASSPSGRAHGELFF,TGTGCCAGCAGCCCTAGCGGGAGGGCGCACGGGGAGCTGTTTTTT
-,TRBV7-9,TRBJ2-5,-,18,CASSFPLAGLYSKETQYF,TGTGCCAGCAGCTTCCCCTTGGCGGGCCTATACTCCAAAGAGACCCAGTACTTC
-,TRBV11-3,TRBJ2-1,-,13,CASSSRTMMEQFF,TGTGCCAGCAGCTCCCGAACTATGATGGAGCAGTTCTTC
-,TRBV28,TRBJ1-3,-,12,CASSFRRNTIYF,TGTGCCAGCAGTTTCCGTAGAAACACCATATATTTT
-,TRBV19,TRBJ2-1,TRBD1,13,CASIGQGYNEQFF,TGTGCCAGTATCGGACAGGGGTACAATGAGCAGTTCTTC
-,TRBV27,TRBJ1-2,-,15,CASGSLDRSRQGYTF,TGTGCCAGCGGATCCCTAGACCGGTCAAGGCAAGGCTACACCTTC
-,TRBV2,TRBJ1-2,-,19,CASSDRTTLRENSNYGYTF,TGTGCCAGCAGCGACAGGACCACCTTGAGAGAAAATTCCAACTATGGCTACACCTTC
-,TRBV7-9,TRBJ2-5,TRBD2,18,CASSSLPWTSGDQETQYF,TGTGCCAGCAGCTCCCTACCTTGGACTAGCGGGGACCAAGAGACCCAGTACTTC
-,TRBV19,TRBJ1-2,TRBD1,15,CASSMAGTGGYGYTF,TGTGCCAGTAGTATGGCCGGGACAGGGGGCTATGGCTACACCTTC
-,TRBV19,TRBJ2-1,TRBD2,16,CASSIFSGRAYNEQFF,TGTGCCAGTAGTATCTTTAGCGGGAGGGCCTACAATGAGCAGTTCTTC
-,TRBV5-6,TRBJ2-7,-,15,CASSLLFGQLYEQYF,TGTGCCAGCAGCTTGCTCTTCGGACAGTTATACGAGCAGTACTTC
-,TRBV28,TRBJ1-2,TRBD1,14,CASSLGQGAGGYTF,TGTGCCAGCAGTCTAGGACAGGGGGCGGGCGGCTACACCTTC
-,TRBV27,TRBJ2-1,TRBD2,17,CASSLLASGSRSNEQFF,TGTGCCAGCAGTTTATTGGCTAGCGGGAGTAGGTCCAATGAGCAGTTCTTC
-,TRBV9,TRBJ1-2,-,14,CASSLGGVNYGYTF,TGTGCCAGCAGCCTGGGGGGGGTTAACTATGGCTACACCTTC
-,TRBV5-3,TRBJ2-3,-,12,CASSLTTDTQYF,TGTGCCAGCAGCTTGACTACAGATACGCAGTATTTT
-,TRBV5-6,TRBJ2-3,-,15,CASSFLASSTDTQYF,TGTGCCAGCAGCTTTCTAGCGTCTAGCACAGATACGCAGTATTTT
few,TRBV5-1,TRBJ1-5,TRBD1,15,CASSLDGQGNQPQHF,TGCGCCAGCAGCTTGGATGGACAGGGTAACCAGCCCCAGCATTTT
-,TRBV12-2,TRBJ2-7,-,11,CASRPGGRQYF,TGTGCAAGTCGCCCTGGGGGGAGGCAGTACTTC
-,TRBV30,TRBJ2-2,-,13,CAWSEQPTGELFF,TGTGCCTGGAGTGAACAGCCTACCGGGGAGCTGTTTTTT
-,TRBV6-1,TRBJ2-7,TRBD1,14,CASSEAGTDYEQYF,TGTGCCAGCAGTGAAGCCGGGACAGACTACGAGCAGTACTTC
-,TRBV2,TRBJ1-2,-,14,CASSEAGGYYGYTF,TGTGCCAGCAGTGAGGCGGGGGGTTACTATGGCTACACCTTC
-,TRBV7-9,TRBJ2-7,-,14,CASTLAGVGYEQYF,TGTGCCAGCACCCTTGCAGGGGTGGGTTACGAGCAGTACTTC
-,TRBV4-1,TRBJ1-2,-,18,CASSQTSRRRDSNYGYTF,TGCGCCAGCAGCCAAACCTCCCGACGCCGGGATTCCAACTATGGCTACACCTTC
-,TRBV5-1,TRBJ1-1,-,15,CASSWRQTGNDEAFF,TGCGCCAGCAGCTGGCGACAGACAGGCAACGATGAAGCTTTCTTT
once,TRBV7-8,TRBJ2-3,TRBD2,15,CASSSQRGRTDTQYF,TGTGCCAGCAGCTCCCAGCGGGGAAGGACAGATACGCAGTATTTT
-,TRBV5-6,TRBJ2-2,-,18,CASSLANQDFSNTGELFF,TGTGCCAGCAGCTTGGCGAACCAGGATTTTTCGAACACCGGGGAGCTGTTTTTT
-,TRBV5-1,TRBJ2-7,-,15,CASSQGGHGSYEQYF,TGCGCCAGCAGCCAGGGGGGACACGGCTCCTACGAGCAGTACTTC
once,TRBV4-3,TRBJ1-4,TRBD1,18,CASSQAPGGMGIREKLFF,TGCGCCAGCAGCCAAGCCCCAGGGGGGATGGGAATTAGGGAAAAACTGTTTTTT
-,TRBV4-1,TRBJ1-1,-,16,CASSQDRGAMNTEAFF,TGCGCCAGCAGCCAAGATCGGGGGGCAATGAACACTGAAGCTTTCTTT
few,TRBV18,TRBJ1-3,-,14,CASSPGGSGNTIYF,TGTGCCAGCTCACCGGGAGGGTCAGGAAACACCATATATTTT
-,TRBV29-1,TRBJ1-2,-,14,CSAREGGWSYGYTF,TGCAGCGCCAGGGAGGGTGGCTGGAGCTATGGCTACACCTTC
few,TRBV12-5,TRBJ2-7,TRBD2,15,CASGLVGGGYYEQYF,TGTGCTAGTGGTTTGGTCGGGGGGGGCTACTACGAGCAGTACTTC
-,TRBV19,TRBJ2-2,-,15,CASSATGLNTGELFF,TGTGCCAGTAGTGCCACAGGGTTGAACACCGGGGAGCTGTTTTTT
once,TRBV27,TRBJ2-7,TRBD2,15,CASSLGLAGVNEQYF,TGTGCCAGCAGTTTGGGACTAGCGGGAGTCAACGAGCAGTACTTC
once,TRBV5-4,TRBJ1-1,-,17,CASSSQVNPVPNTEAFF,TGTGCCAGCAGCTCGCAAGTGAACCCAGTACCGAACACTGAAGCTTTCTTT
-,TRBV4-2,TRBJ2-2,TRBD1,19,CASSQERAIRTGKTGELFF,TGTGCCAGCAGCCAAGAAAGGGCAATTAGGACAGGGAAGACCGGGGAGCTGTTTTTT
-,TRBV7-2,TRBJ2-3,-,15,CASSPAAGNTDTQYF,TGTGCCAGCAGCCCCGCTGCGGGGAACACAGATACGCAGTATTTT
-,TRBV7-8,TRBJ1-5,-,13,CASSPTVRQPQHF,TGTGCCAGCAGTCCTACAGTTAGACAGCCCCAGCATTTT
-,TRBV7-8,TRBJ2-3,-,13,CASSLEEADTQYF,TGTGCCAGCAGCTTAGAAGAGGCGGATACGCAGTATTTT